One and the same sample provided the 24 T cell receptor beta chains below, sequenced in a study of shared clonotypes between healthy human individuals. CD8 cells regarded as naive lacked CD45RO, were positively chosen for CCR7, and omitted terminally differentiated effector memory CD45RA+ cells. Libraries were prepared by immunoSEQ multiplex PCR; TCRdb keeps only in-frame clonotypes and omits some of them. The repertoire includes about 580,000 clones, 98% of them detected once, and more than 0.3% sits in the top ten. The material sequenced was naive CD8+ T cells sorted from blood. The receptors here all came from a man younger than 45 in good health.

CDR3 coding DNA: TGTGCCAGCAGTCCCCTCAGCGGGAAAGGGTACGAGCAGTACTTC. As protein: CASSPLSGKGYEQYF. The chain uses TRBV25-1 and TRBJ2-7; 7 nucleotides agree with TRBD2. The V gene's germline CDR1 is MGHDK and CDR2 SYGVNS. V gave up 5 bases and J gave up 4 bases; unmatched junction bases: 11. The CDR3 runs to 15 residues.

As concerns this clone: The same CDR3 arises from other DNA sequences in this sample as well. The J gene is TRBJ2-3, the V gene TRBV27; D gene uncertain. CDR3 size: 12 residues. Germline lookup yields CDR1 MNHEY and CDR2 SMNVEV (reference sequence). Trimming removed 1 base at V and 6 bases at J, with 5 bases between. The CDR3 DNA follows: TGTGCCAGCAGTTTATTGGGCGATACGCAGTATTTT. Its protein is CASSLLGDTQYF.

The genes are TRBV7-9 and TRBJ2-5, with D tentatively TRBD2 (5 bases). CDR3 length: 14 residues. Germline V CDR1 and CDR2: SEHNR, FQNEAQ (reference sequence). Between the trimmed V and J ends, which lost 2 bases and 7 bases, there was a span of 14 bases. As DNA, the CDR3 is TGTGCCAGCAGCTTAACGCTCGCCGAGGGGACCCAGTACTTC. Translated: CASSLTLAEGTQYF. The whole variable domain, remainder taken from reference TRBV7-9 and TRBJ2-5, is DTGVSQNPRHKITKRGQNVTFRCDPISEHNRLYWYRQTLGQGPEFLTYFQNEAQLEKSRLLSDRFSAERPKGSFSTLEIQRTEQGDSAMYLCASSLTLAEGTQYFGPGTRLLVL.

J is TRBJ2-1 and V is TRBV19; TRBD2 matches at 13 bases. This CDR3 is 15 amino acids long. The ends lost 7 bases at V and 5 bases at J; junction bases unmatched: 5. Germline-derived CDR1 and CDR2 are LNHDA and SQIVND (reference sequence). CDR3 DNA sequence: TGTGCCAGTACCAGGACTAGCGGGAGTAACAATGAGCAGTTCTTC. It translates to CASTRTSGSNNEQFF.

The chain is built from TRBV10-3 and TRBJ2-4; D gene unclear. Trimming shortened V by 0 bases and J by 1 base, and 4 bases separated the two germline ends. CDR1 and CDR2 (germline): ENHRY, SYGVKD. This CDR3 is built from 14 residues. The CDR3 sequence: CAISESLAKNIQYF. The CDR3 DNA follows: TGTGCCATCAGTGAGTCTCTGGCCAAAAACATTCAGTACTTC.

The table lists this clone with a few counts. V is TRBV2 and J is TRBJ1-4, with D maybe TRBD1 (6 bases). Trimming took off 7 bases at V and 5 bases at J, with 26 bases between the two ends. The germline V gene has CDR1 SNHLY and CDR2 FYNNEI. This CDR3 spans 18 amino acids. The DNA of the CDR3 is TGTGCCAGCAACTACCCTCGACAGGCTATCCCTCGAAATGAAAAACTGTTTTTT. This codes for CASNYPRQAIPRNEKLFF. Together with reference TRBV2 and TRBJ1-4, the CDR3 gives the full variable domain: EPEVTQTPSHQVTQMGQEVILRCVPISNHLYFYWYRQILGQKVEFLVSFYNNEISEKSEIFDDQFSVERPDGSNFTLKIRSTKLEDSAMYFCASNYPRQAIPRNEKLFFGSGTQLSVL.

The genes are TRBV7-9 and TRBJ2-2; 13 bases are shared with TRBD2. J lost 8 bases, V lost 5 bases, and 8 bases had no gene match. CDR1 is SEHNR, CDR2 FQNEAQ, per germline (reference sequence). CDR3 length: 16 amino acids. CDR3: CASSTGLAGIAGELFF. CDR3 in DNA: TGTGCCAGCAGCACGGGACTAGCGGGGATTGCAGGGGAGCTGTTTTTT.

The genes are TRBV28 and TRBJ2-7; 8 nucleotides match TRBD1. The J segment lost 4 bases and the V segment lost 6 bases, leaving 8 bases of the junction unmatched. The CDR3 totals 14 residues. The germline V gene has CDR1 MDHEN and CDR2 SYDVKM. CDR3 residues: CASRYPGQAYEQYF. The CDR3 nucleotides read TGTGCCAGCAGATATCCGGGACAGGCTTACGAGCAGTACTTC.

J is TRBJ2-7 and V is TRBV11-2, with D unresolved. This CDR3 is built from 11 residues. The germline V gene encodes CDR1 SGHAT and CDR2 FQNNGV. V was pared by 5 bases and J by 4 bases, with 6 bases between. The CDR3 DNA is TGTGCCAGCAGCGTTGGGTACGAGCAGTACTTC. This sequence encodes CASSVGYEQYF.

This clone was observed a handful of times. The chain recombines TRBV6-1 with TRBJ1-5, with D possibly matching TRBD1 (6 bases). The CDR3 length is 15 residues. V dropped 2 bases and J dropped 0 bases, with 8 bases sitting between them. The germline V gene has CDR1 MNHNS and CDR2 SASEGT. DNA for the CDR3: TGTGCCAGCAGTGAAAGACAGGATAGCAATCAGCCCCAGCATTTT. Translating it yields CASSERQDSNQPQHF.

This clone was picked up one time. The chain uses TRBV6-5 and TRBJ2-1; D remains unclear. This CDR3 is built from 15 residues. CDR1 MNHEY and CDR2 SVGAGI come from the germline V gene. Trimming removed 6 bases at V and 6 bases at J, with 18 bases between. The CDR3 DNA sequence: TGTGCCAGCAGCCTGAGCATTGATCCTTTCAATGAGCAGTTCTTC. Translating gives CASSLSIDPFNEQFF.

This clone was seen once. This rearrangement joins TRBV25-1 to TRBJ2-7; D gene unclear. Trimming pared 8 bases from V and 2 bases from J, leaving 13 bases between. CDR1 is MGHDK, CDR2 SYGVNS, per germline. The CDR3 consists of 13 residues. The CDR3 DNA reads TGTGCCAGCCAGCGTGAGCAGGCCTACGAGCAGTACTTC. Translating gives CASQREQAYEQYF.

V is TRBV5-1 and J is TRBJ2-1, with 7 bases lining up with TRBD1. This CDR3 region has 18 residues. Trimming cost V 4 bases and J 0 bases; bases outside gene matches: 13. The germline V gene has CDR1 SGHRS and CDR2 YFSETQ. The CDR3 region is CASSASFGQASSYNEQFF. In DNA form, the CDR3 reads TGCGCCAGCAGCGCCAGCTTTGGACAGGCAAGCTCCTACAATGAGCAGTTCTTC.

As regards this clone: At the DNA level, this CDR3 is encoded by other sequences in the same sample as well. This sequence joins TRBV5-4 and TRBJ2-7; D tentatively reads TRBD1 or TRBD2 (5 bases each). Looked up from germline, CDR1 is SGHNT and CDR2 is YYREEE (reference sequence). The V gene lost 0 bases and the J gene lost 4 bases, with 11 bases spanning the gap. The CDR3 has 14 residues. The CDR3 sequence: CASSLGDRSYEQYF. The CDR3 DNA is TGTGCCAGCAGCTTGGGGGACCGTTCGTACGAGCAGTACTTC.

V is TRBV10-2 and J is TRBJ2-7, with D maybe TRBD2 (5 bases). The CDR3 contains 14 residues. Germline assignment: CDR1 WSHSY and CDR2 SAAADI. Trimming left V 0 bases short and J 2 bases short, with 8 bases between. This CDR3 is CASSESPGTYEQYF. DNA for the CDR3: TGCGCCAGCAGTGAGTCCCCGGGGACCTACGAGCAGTACTTC.

The gene calls are TRBV6-5 and TRBJ1-3; D perhaps matches TRBD1 (6 bases). V was cut by 7 bases and J by 0 bases, with 13 bases left in between. CDR3 length equals 15 residues. Per germline, CDR1 MNHEY and CDR2 SVGAGI. The DNA for the CDR3 is TGTGCCAGCATTAAAAGGGGGGACTCTGGAAACACCATATATTTT. Translation: CASIKRGDSGNTIYF.

The genes are TRBV6-5 and TRBJ1-2; D not resolved. Per the germline V gene, CDR1 is MNHEY and CDR2 is SVGAGI. V lost 0 bases and J lost 6, with 17 bases in between. The CDR3 extends over 16 amino acids. CDR3 in amino acids: CASSYSRTWTENGYTF. Here the CDR3 DNA reads TGTGCCAGCAGTTACTCACGTACTTGGACGGAAAATGGCTACACCTTC.

This clone occurred once. V is TRBV7-9 and J is TRBJ2-1; no clear D gene. The length of the CDR3 is 14 residues. V lost 4 bases and J lost 2, with 9 bases in between. The V gene's germline CDR1 is SEHNR and CDR2 FQNEAQ (reference sequence). This chain's CDR3 is CASSSVLPYNEQFF. The CDR3 region has the DNA TGTGCCAGCAGCTCCGTTTTGCCCTACAATGAGCAGTTCTTC.

The V and J genes are TRBV19 and TRBJ2-1; 8 bases agree with TRBD1. The CDR3 is 15 amino acids. Losses at the gene ends were 6 bases for V and 9 bases for J; bases not matched to a gene: 13. Germline loops: CDR1 LNHDA, CDR2 SQIVND (reference sequence). The CDR3 reads CASRHGQGPGSEQFF. The CDR3 DNA is TGTGCCAGTAGGCACGGACAGGGACCCGGGAGTGAGCAGTTCTTC.

The CDR3 spells CASSFWTGGSETQYF. The DNA for the CDR3 is TGTGCCAGCAGCTTCTGGACAGGGGGCTCGGAGACCCAGTACTTC. The V gene is TRBV14, the J gene TRBJ2-5, with 11 bases identical to TRBD1. In germline, CDR1 is SGHDN, CDR2 FVKESK. Losses at the gene ends were 5 bases for V and 5 bases for J; bases not matched to a gene: 7. This CDR3 spans 15 amino acids.

The chain links TRBV7-9 to TRBJ2-7, with unresolved D. V lost 1 base to trimming and J lost 6 bases, with 13 bases between them. The length of the CDR3 is 14 residues. CDR1 and CDR2 (germline): SEHNR, FQNEAQ (reference sequence). The CDR3 DNA reads TGTGCCAGCAGCTTAGGAGGAACGGGCCGCGAGCAGTACTTC. It is translated as CASSLGGTGREQYF.

The V gene is TRBV7-9, the J gene TRBJ2-7; D is unresolved. CDR1 is SEHNR, CDR2 FQNEAQ, per germline (reference sequence). The V end lost 2 bases, the J end lost 1 base, and 12 bases lay between the germline ends. The CDR3 runs 15 residues. The CDR3 nucleotides are TGTGCCAGCAGCTTAAGTCACGCCGGATCCTACGAGCAGTACTTC. This encodes CASSLSHAGSYEQYF. The full variable domain, in which reference TRBV7-9 and TRBJ2-7 provide the parts outside the CDR3, is DTGVSQNPRHKITKRGQNVTFRCDPISEHNRLYWYRQTLGQGPEFLTYFQNEAQLEKSRLLSDRFSAERPKGSFSTLEIQRTEQGDSAMYLCASSLSHAGSYEQYFGPGTRLTVT.

V and J are TRBV6-5 and TRBJ2-1, with 11 positions matching TRBD2. The CDR3 runs 15 residues. Germline CDR1 reads MNHEY; CDR2 reads SVGAGI. V dropped 4 bases and J dropped 8; count of bases not matched to a gene: 7. CDR3 DNA sequence: TGTGCCAGCAGTTTCCTAGCGGGAGGAACGGATGAGCAGTTCTTC. Amino acid sequence: CASSFLAGGTDEQFF.

This clone was counted once. The chain uses TRBV29-1 and TRBJ2-1, with 10 positions matching TRBD1. Trimming cost V 5 bases and J 10 bases; bases outside gene matches: 14. The CDR3 is 15 amino acids. Germline CDR1 is SQVTM and CDR2 is ANQGSEA. The CDR3 DNA sequence: TGCAGCGTTATAATCACCGGGACAGGGGTAAACGAGCAGTTCTTC. Translation gives CSVIITGTGVNEQFF.